Sequencing of this T cell receptor beta chain was carried out in a study of cytomegalovirus exposure and HLA in healthy donors. Findings and limits, study-wide: A few chains tied to CMV proved CMV antigen-specific in vitro. Earlier analysis looked at TCR beta V segments, and most were productive about 87% or about 30% of the time. CMV serostatus was the sole immune exposure information available. Highly shared variants forming one cluster were likely a sequencing artifact.

The primer mix had 60 Vbeta and 13 Jbeta primers. Method: immunoSEQ multiplex PCR; TCRdb's copy keeps in-frame clones and lacks some. The sample includes roughly 130,000 clones, around four fifths of them seen just once. This CDR3 is built from 18 residues. CDR1 and CDR2 (germline): KGHSH, LQKENI. About this clone: Its cognate antigen is unknown.

The receptor was isolated from a woman aged 40 to 50 in good health and CMV-seropositive. The chain links TRBV18 to TRBJ2-5; 9 bases are a match to TRBD1. The assigned J gene may be wrong: the sequence end matches TRBJ2-7 better. Sequencing was carried out using PBMCs. The CDR3 loop reads CASSPLQVGQGSRYEQYF. CDR3 coding DNA: TGTGCCAGCTCACCACTTCAGGTTGGACAGGGGTCTCGGTACGAGCAGTACTTC.